The 31 T cell receptor beta chains below come from one sample, sequenced in a study of blood T cell repertoires in COVID-19. Method: immunoSEQ multiplex PCR; TCRdb's copy keeps in-frame clones and lacks some. The sample yields over 250,000 clones, 75% to 90% seen once. The specimen was peripheral blood. The source of these receptors is a woman aged 40 to 50 who had recovered from COVID-19.

This clone has more than one count but fewer than ten. This chain connects TRBV5-1 to TRBJ2-2; no reliable D call. V dropped 0 bases and J dropped 5 bases, with 8 bases sitting between them. Germline values: CDR1 SGHRS, CDR2 YFSETQ. The CDR3 contains 14 residues. The CDR3 spells CASSLGVATGELFF. CDR3 in DNA: TGCGCCAGCAGCTTGGGTGTGGCTACCGGGGAGCTGTTTTTT. Variable domain in full (rest from reference TRBV5-1 and TRBJ2-2): KAGVTQTPRYLIKTRGQQVTLSCSPISGHRSVSWYQQTPGQGLQFLFEYFSETQRNKGNFPGRFSGRQFSNSRSEMNVSTLELGDSALYLCASSLGVATGELFFGEGSRLTVL.

The chain is built from TRBV30 and TRBJ2-1; D unclear. The CDR3 sequence is 13 residues long. The V gene's germline CDR1 is GTSNPN and CDR2 SVGIG (reference sequence). V lost 2 bases, J lost 11 bases, and 16 bases lay in between. The CDR3 coding sequence is TGTGCCTGGAGTACTCATTGGGCCGGCAAGCAGTTCTTC. Translating it yields CAWSTHWAGKQFF. Drawing the rest from reference TRBV30 and TRBJ2-1, the complete variable domain is SQTIHQWPATLVQPVGSPLSLECTVEGTSNPNLYWYRQAAGRGLQLLFYSVGIGQISSEVPQNLSASRPQDRQFILSSKKLLLSDSGFYLCAWSTHWAGKQFFGPGTRLTVL.

The chain couples TRBV7-9 to TRBJ1-4, with 10 bases aligning to TRBD1. CDR1 is SEHNR, CDR2 FQNEAQ, per germline (reference sequence). This CDR3 spans 15 amino acids. Losses at the gene ends were 4 bases for V and 7 bases for J; bases not matched to a gene: 6. The CDR3 DNA reads as TGTGCCAGCAGCTCACTCGGGACAGGGGTTGAAAAACTGTTTTTT. Translated, it gives CASSSLGTGVEKLFF.

The chain employs TRBV2 and TRBJ2-7; possibly TRBD2 for D (5 bases). Germline lookup yields CDR1 SNHLY and CDR2 FYNNEI. Deletions cut 11 bases from V and 1 base from J, with 12 bases between. The CDR3 is made up of 12 amino acids. CDR3 loop: CAGSTGSYEQYF. CDR3 nucleotides: TGTGCCGGAAGCACGGGATCCTACGAGCAGTACTTC.

The gene calls are TRBV9 and TRBJ2-2; TRBD1 agrees at 7 bases. The CDR3 extends over 16 amino acids. CDR1 SGDLS and CDR2 YYNGEE come from the germline V gene. J gave up 2 bases and V 0 bases, and 4 bases lay outside the gene matches. The DNA for the CDR3 is TGTGCCAGCAGCGTAGCGGGACAGACTAACACCGGGGAGCTGTTTTTT. The encoded protein is CASSVAGQTNTGELFF.

The chain is built from TRBV10-2 and TRBJ2-1; 7 bases line up with TRBD1. The CDR3 runs 17 residues. Per the germline V gene, CDR1 is WSHSY and CDR2 is SAAADI. Trimming cost V 5 bases and J 9 bases; bases outside gene matches: 19. The CDR3 region is CASSLDFVNRGFTEQFF. In DNA form, the CDR3 reads TGCGCCAGCAGTCTAGACTTCGTAAACAGGGGATTTACTGAGCAGTTCTTC.

V and J are TRBV20-1 and TRBJ2-5; D is ambiguous. This CDR3 comprises 10 residues. Trimming took off 5 bases at V and 5 bases at J, with 6 bases between the two ends. The germline CDR1 and CDR2 sequences are DFQATT and SNEGSKA (reference sequence). This CDR3 reads CSAGPETQYF. The CDR3 DNA is TGCAGTGCTGGGCCCGAGACCCAGTACTTC.

V gene TRBV6-2 or TRBV6-3 combines with J gene TRBJ2-2; 10 bases line up with TRBD1. Germline CDR1 reads MNHEY; CDR2 reads SVGEGT. V shed 0 bases and J 6 bases; nucleotides not matched to a gene: 4. There are 16 residues in the CDR3. CDR3 sequence reads: CASSYSTGGAAGELFF. The CDR3 coding sequence is TGTGCCAGCAGTTACTCGACAGGGGGCGCGGCCGGGGAGCTGTTTTTT.

V usage is TRBV27 and J usage is TRBJ1-5; D gene unclear. This CDR3 is built from 17 residues. V lost 4 bases, J lost 0 bases, and 16 bases lay in between. The V gene's germline CDR1 is MNHEY and CDR2 SMNVEV (reference sequence). As DNA, the CDR3 is TGTGCCAGCAGTTCCGGGTCCCTTGCCTATAGCAATCAGCCCCAGCATTTT. Amino acid sequence: CASSSGSLAYSNQPQHF.

The chain uses TRBV10-3 and TRBJ1-1; a weak D match, TRBD1 (5 bases). The CDR3 spans 13 residues. CDR1 and CDR2 from the germline V gene are ENHRY and SYGVKD. Deletions cut 8 bases from V and 1 base from J, with 11 bases between. The CDR3 region is CAIASGGNTEAFF. CDR3 bases: TGTGCCATCGCCTCGGGGGGGAACACTGAAGCTTTCTTT.

V is TRBV11-2 and J is TRBJ1-6, with D perhaps matching TRBD1 (5 bases). This CDR3 is 16 amino acids long. CDR1 is SGHAT, CDR2 FQNNGV, per germline. V gave up 4 bases and J gave up 10 bases, with 20 bases separating them. In DNA, the CDR3 is TGTGCCAGCAGCTCAACCGCCGGGGGATTAGGGTCACCCCTCCACTTT. It codes for CASSSTAGGLGSPLHF.

This chain connects TRBV27 to TRBJ2-7; D uncertain. V was trimmed by 2 bases and J by 3 bases, leaving 8 bases between them. Germline CDR1 is MNHEY and CDR2 is SMNVEV (reference sequence). The CDR3 totals 13 residues. The CDR3 DNA sequence: TGTGCCAGCAGTTTAACCAGGAACTACGAGCAGTACTTC. Translating gives CASSLTRNYEQYF.

The rearrangement joins TRBV11-2 to TRBJ2-1, with D perhaps TRBD2 (5 bases). Germline V lookup: CDR1 SGHAT, CDR2 FQNNGV. Trimming shortened V by 0 bases and J by 3 bases, and 9 bases separated the two germline ends. The CDR3 runs 15 residues. As DNA, the CDR3 is TGTGCCAGCAGCTTAGAGGCGGGCCTCTACAATGAGCAGTTCTTC. Protein product: CASSLEAGLYNEQFF.

V is TRBV12-3 or TRBV12-4 and J is TRBJ2-2; D is undetermined. V was pared by 5 bases and J by 3 bases, with 7 bases between. The CDR3 length is 13 residues. The CDR3: CASSLPYTGELFF. CDR3 coding DNA: TGTGCCAGCAGTCTACCATACACCGGGGAGCTGTTTTTT.

A word on this clone: One end of the junction fails to match germline, which may point to a read error. This rearrangement joins TRBV19 to TRBJ2-5, with TRBD1 matching 9 bases. Germline V gene lookup returns CDR1 LNHDA and CDR2 SQIVND (reference sequence). The CDR3 totals 15 residues. The CDR3 loop is CVSTTGTGRRETQYF. The CDR3, as DNA: TGTGTCAGTACCACGGGGACAGGGCGGAGAGAGACCCAGTACTTC.

V usage is TRBV6-5 and J usage is TRBJ2-1; 11 nucleotides line up with TRBD2. This CDR3 spans 15 amino acids. Per the germline V gene, CDR1 is MNHEY and CDR2 is SVGAGI. Unmatched junction bases numbered 4, after V lost 5 bases and J lost 4 bases. Written as DNA, the CDR3 is TGTGCCAGCAGTCTAGCGGGGGGCGTATACAATGAGCAGTTCTTC. Translating it yields CASSLAGGVYNEQFF.

The V gene is TRBV9, the J gene TRBJ2-3; D is undetermined. Germline V lookup: CDR1 SGDLS, CDR2 YYNGEE. This CDR3 spans 15 amino acids. Trimming pared 0 bases from V and 0 bases from J, leaving 8 bases between. Here the CDR3 DNA reads TGTGCCAGCAGCGTAGAAACGGGTAGCACAGATACGCAGTATTTT. Translation: CASSVETGSTDTQYF.

The V and J genes are TRBV29-1 and TRBJ2-7; 7 positions agree with TRBD2. The CDR3 consists of 12 residues. The junction had 5 bases not matched to a gene; V was cut back by 6 bases and J by 3 bases. Germline CDR1 is SQVTM and CDR2 is ANQGSEA. In DNA, the CDR3 is TGCAGCGTCCGGGCTAGCGGCTACGAGCAGTACTTC. It specifies CSVRASGYEQYF.

This clone is a singleton in its sample. The chain combines TRBV21-1 with TRBJ2-7; TRBD2 is the table's D call, not checked against the DNA. TRBV21-1 is flagged as a pseudogene. The CDR3 has 13 amino acids. The CDR3 loop is CASSSAGTYEQYF. CDR3 sequence (DNA): TGTGCCAGCAGCTCCGCGGGGACCTACGAGCAGTACTTC.

The rearrangement uses TRBV2 and TRBJ2-1, with 8 bases fitting TRBD2. Germline V gene sequence: CDR1 SNHLY, CDR2 FYNNEI. V lost 4 bases, J lost 3 bases, and 8 bases stayed unmatched. This CDR3 is 16 amino acids long. CDR3 amino acids: CASSAPLAENYNEQFF. The CDR3 bases are TGTGCCAGCAGTGCCCCACTAGCGGAGAACTACAATGAGCAGTTCTTC.

V gene TRBV29-1 combines with J gene TRBJ1-1, with D possibly TRBD1 on 6 matching bases. Trimming shortened V by 7 bases and J by 3 bases, and 18 bases separated the two germline ends. The V gene's germline CDR1 is SQVTM and CDR2 ANQGSEA. This CDR3 contains 14 residues. This CDR3 is CSGGPGYDYTEAFF. As DNA, the CDR3 is TGCAGCGGGGGGCCGGGGTACGATTACACTGAAGCTTTCTTT.

The chain is built from TRBV11-2 and TRBJ1-6, with a weak D call TRBD1 (5 bases). The germline V and J ends were trimmed by 4 bases and 4 bases, with 14 bases remaining between them. The CDR3 is 16 residues long. Germline V gives CDR1 SGHAT, CDR2 FQNNGV. The CDR3 DNA sequence: TGTGCCAGCAGCTCTAGGCGGGGCAGTTATAATTCACCCCTCCACTTT. Its translation is CASSSRRGSYNSPLHF. The whole variable domain, remainder taken from reference TRBV11-2 and TRBJ1-6, is EAGVAQSPRYKIIEKRQSVAFWCNPISGHATLYWYQQILGQGPKLLIQFQNNGVVDDSQLPKDRFSAERLKGVDSTLKIQPAKLEDSAVYLCASSSRRGSYNSPLHFGNGTRLTVT.

In nucleotides, the CDR3 is TGTGCCAGCAGCCCTCTCCAAGCTTCACCCCTCCACTTT. Translated: CASSPLQASPLHF. The chain joins TRBV12-3 or TRBV12-4 to TRBJ1-6, with D unresolved. This CDR3 comprises 13 residues. Trimming took off 6 bases at V and 9 bases at J, with 12 bases between the two ends.

V usage is TRBV7-3 and J usage is TRBJ1-1, with D uncertain. Trimming pared 2 bases from V and 3 bases from J, leaving 7 bases between. The germline V gene has CDR1 SGHTA and CDR2 FQGTGA. CDR3 length: 13 amino acids. CDR3 sequence: CASSLQMDTEAFF. CDR3 in DNA: TGTGCCAGCAGCTTACAGATGGACACTGAAGCTTTCTTT.

The chain joins TRBV28 to TRBJ2-2; 8 bases agree with TRBD1. J gave up 7 bases and V 8 bases, and 9 bases lay outside the gene matches. CDR3 length equals 14 residues. Germline CDR1 MDHEN, CDR2 SYDVKM. CDR3 coding DNA: TGTGCCAGCTTTCGGACAGGGCTTAGCGGGGAGCTGTTTTTT. Protein product: CASFRTGLSGELFF.

The rearrangement uses TRBV5-1 and TRBJ1-3, with 7 bases aligning to TRBD1. Trimming cost V 4 bases and J 0 bases; bases outside gene matches: 7. CDR1 and CDR2 from the germline V gene are SGHRS and YFSETQ. The CDR3 extends over 16 amino acids. CDR3 sequence reads: CASSERQGGSGNTIYF. In nucleotides, the CDR3 is TGCGCCAGCAGCGAACGACAGGGAGGCTCTGGAAACACCATATATTTT.

This chain connects TRBV12-5 to TRBJ2-7; possible D gene TRBD2, 6 bases. This CDR3 spans 16 amino acids. Trimming took off 1 base at V and 3 bases at J, with 16 bases between the two ends. Germline V gives CDR1 LGHNT, CDR2 FRNRAP. The CDR3 reads CASGLAPRREGYEQYF. CDR3 coding DNA: TGTGCTAGTGGTTTGGCCCCGAGGAGGGAAGGCTACGAGCAGTACTTC. Full variable domain (outside the CDR3, taken from reference TRBV12-5 and TRBJ2-7): DARVTQTPRHKVTEMGQEVTMRCQPILGHNTVFWYRQTMMQGLELLAYFRNRAPLDDSGMPKDRFSAEMPDATLATLKIQPSEPRDSAVYFCASGLAPRREGYEQYFGPGTRLTVT.

The chain carries TRBV13 and TRBJ2-5; 10 bases match TRBD2. V dropped 6 bases and J dropped 2; count of bases not matched to a gene: 9. The germline CDR1 and CDR2 sequences are PRHDT and FYEKMQ (reference sequence). CDR3 length equals 16 residues. This chain's CDR3 is CASSRKGLALQETQYF. CDR3 in DNA: TGTGCCAGCAGTAGAAAGGGACTAGCGTTACAAGAGACCCAGTACTTC.

This clone was observed a few times. The chain joins TRBV5-1 to TRBJ1-1, with TRBD1 matching 7 bases. V lost 1 base, J lost 5 bases, and 11 bases stayed unmatched. This CDR3 is 16 amino acids long. From germline, CDR1 is SGHRS and CDR2 YFSETQ. Written as DNA, the CDR3 is TGCGCCAGCAGCTTGATAGGCGACAGGGAAAGAACTGAAGCTTTCTTT. As protein: CASSLIGDRERTEAFF. Combining the CDR3 with reference TRBV5-1 and TRBJ1-1 gives the whole variable domain KAGVTQTPRYLIKTRGQQVTLSCSPISGHRSVSWYQQTPGQGLQFLFEYFSETQRNKGNFPGRFSGRQFSNSRSEMNVSTLELGDSALYLCASSLIGDRERTEAFFGQGTRLTVV.

J is TRBJ2-1 and V is TRBV13, with D maybe TRBD2 (5 bases). Germline V gives CDR1 PRHDT, CDR2 FYEKMQ (reference sequence). This CDR3 has 13 amino acids. Trimming took 5 bases from V and 9 from J, leaving 14 bases between them. The CDR3 spells CASSLREAAEQFF. The CDR3 coding sequence is TGTGCCAGCAGCCTCCGCGAAGCGGCTGAGCAGTTCTTC.

The chain combines TRBV5-4 with TRBJ1-4; D remains ambiguous. CDR1 and CDR2 from the germline V gene are SGHNT and YYREEE (reference sequence). The CDR3 contains 15 residues. V lost 4 bases and J lost 0, with 10 bases in between. The CDR3: CASSPAVATNEKLFF. The CDR3, as DNA: TGTGCCAGCAGCCCGGCGGTGGCAACTAATGAAAAACTGTTTTTT.